Below are 26 T cell receptor beta chains sequenced from a single sample in a study of identical twins. TCRdb itself ran the 5' RACE reads through MiXCR, one entry per CDR3 protein. This table holds 600,000 to 850,000 distinct CDR3 sequences, roughly 20% found once. This same sample was also part of a study on T cells expressing NK-cell markers.

The sequenced material came from PBMCs. These receptors were obtained from a woman aged 18 to 35 in good health.

The chain couples TRBV9 to TRBJ2-7; weak D call: TRBD1 (6 bases). The CDR3 has 16 residues. Deletions cut 3 bases from V and 0 bases from J, with 16 bases between. CDR1 SGDLS and CDR2 YYNGEE come from the germline V gene. This CDR3 is CASSGGSGTISYEQYF. In nucleotides, the CDR3 is TGTGCCAGCAGCGGGGGTTCAGGGACAATCTCCTACGAGCAGTACTTC.

The chain has TRBV12-3 or TRBV12-4 and TRBJ2-3; TRBD2 matches at 9 bases. Trimming cost V 7 bases and J 1 base; bases outside gene matches: 3. This CDR3 contains 14 residues. CDR3 coding DNA: TGTGCCAGCACCGTAGCGGGAGGCACAGATACGCAGTATTTT. Amino acid sequence: CASTVAGGTDTQYF.

In its sample, this clonotype was seen a few times. The genes are TRBV20-1 and TRBJ2-7; tentative D call: TRBD1 (5 bases). This CDR3 is built from 13 residues. Per germline, CDR1 DFQATT and CDR2 SNEGSKA (reference sequence). V dropped 7 bases and J dropped 0 bases, with 13 bases sitting between them. The DNA for the CDR3 is TGCAGTGGAAGACAGTGGAGCTCCTACGAGCAGTACTTC. Its translation: CSGRQWSSYEQYF.

This chain links TRBV6-5 with TRBJ2-7; the match to TRBD2 covers 9 bases. Germline V lookup: CDR1 MNHEY, CDR2 SVGAGI. The CDR3 has 15 amino acids. V lost 2 bases, J lost 6 bases, and 8 bases stayed unmatched. The CDR3 is CASSYDSLAGPEQYF. As DNA, the CDR3 is TGTGCCAGCAGTTACGATTCGCTAGCGGGGCCCGAGCAGTACTTC.

This clonotype appeared many times. The V and J genes are TRBV7-9 and TRBJ1-6; 8 bases fit TRBD1. CDR3 length equals 13 residues. V gave up 5 bases and J gave up 15 bases; unmatched junction bases: 9. Germline V lookup: CDR1 SEHNR, CDR2 FQNEAQ (reference sequence). The CDR3 DNA reads as TGTGCCAGCAGCGCCGGACAGGGAGTATACCTCCACTTT. Protein: CASSAGQGVYLHF.

The V and J genes are TRBV20-1 and TRBJ2-7, with a tentative D call TRBD2 (5 bases). This CDR3 spans 14 amino acids. The germline V and J ends were trimmed by 6 bases and 1 base, with 16 bases remaining between them. Germline-derived CDR1 and CDR2 are DFQATT and SNEGSKA (reference sequence). In DNA, the CDR3 is TGCAGTGCCTACGGACTCGAATCGTCCTACGAGCAGTACTTC. The encoded protein is CSAYGLESSYEQYF.

The sample holds a few counts of this clonotype. This CDR3 is CAISKGLAGGPDTQYF. The CDR3 nucleotides are TGTGCCATCAGTAAGGGACTAGCGGGGGGCCCAGATACGCAGTATTTT. The chain uses TRBV10-3 and TRBJ2-3, with 15 bases lining up with TRBD2. The CDR3 length is 16 residues. Germline V CDR1 and CDR2: ENHRY, SYGVKD. V shed 5 bases, J shed 4 bases, and the junction held 4 bases outside the gene matches.

CDR3 sequence (DNA): TGCGCCAGCAGCCTGCTGGCGGGAGCCTCCGGGGAGCTGTTTTTT. Protein sequence: CASSLLAGASGELFF. This chain connects TRBV5-1 to TRBJ2-2; the match to TRBD2 covers 7 bases. Germline V gene data show CDR1 as SGHRS and CDR2 as YFSETQ. The CDR3 sequence is 15 residues long. The trim removed 4 bases at V and 6 bases at J, leaving 9 bases unmatched.

The chain employs TRBV10-3 and TRBJ2-2, with 9 bases that match TRBD1. The germline gives CDR1 ENHRY, CDR2 SYGVKD. The J segment lost 1 base and the V segment lost 0 bases, leaving 6 bases of the junction unmatched. CDR3 length equals 18 residues. The CDR3 sequence: CAISESAGTGKNTGELFF. CDR3 bases: TGTGCCATCAGTGAGTCCGCCGGGACAGGGAAGAACACCGGGGAGCTGTTTTTT.

CDR3 sequence reads: CAISARTTEQYF. CDR3 in DNA: TGTGCCATCAGTGCGAGGACCACCGAGCAGTACTTC. The gene calls are TRBV10-3 and TRBJ2-7; D is unresolved. V was cut by 4 bases and J by 6 bases, with 10 bases left in between. From germline, CDR1 is ENHRY and CDR2 SYGVKD. The CDR3 consists of 12 residues.

The DNA of the CDR3 is TGTGCCACCAGCAATTTTGGGGCCTCGATCCAAGAGACCCAGTACTTC. Its translation is CATSNFGASIQETQYF. This chain uses TRBV15 with TRBJ2-5; D perhaps matches TRBD1 (5 bases). This CDR3 has 16 amino acids. Deletions cut 4 bases from V and 1 base from J, with 16 bases between. CDR1 LNHNV and CDR2 YYDKDF come from the germline V gene (reference sequence). The full variable domain, in which reference TRBV15 and TRBJ2-5 provide the parts outside the CDR3, is DAMVIQNPRYQVTQFGKPVTLSCSQTLNHNVMYWYQQKSSQAPKLLFHYYDKDFNNEADTPDNFQSRRPNTSFCFLDIRSPGLGDTAMYLCATSNFGASIQETQYFGPGTRLLVL.

The chain uses TRBV7-9 and TRBJ2-7, with no clear D. The V gene lost 5 bases and the J gene lost 5 bases, with 16 bases spanning the gap. The length of the CDR3 is 14 residues. Germline CDR1 SEHNR, CDR2 FQNEAQ (reference sequence). The CDR3 DNA reads TGTGCCAGCAGCAGTCGGGCCATGAACCACGAGCAGTACTTC. Protein: CASSSRAMNHEQYF. The full variable domain, in which reference TRBV7-9 and TRBJ2-7 provide the parts outside the CDR3, is DTGVSQNPRHKITKRGQNVTFRCDPISEHNRLYWYRQTLGQGPEFLTYFQNEAQLEKSRLLSDRFSAERPKGSFSTLEIQRTEQGDSAMYLCASSSRAMNHEQYFGPGTRLTVT.

This clonotype has a handful of counts. The V call is TRBV12-3 or TRBV12-4, the J call TRBJ2-3; 10 positions agree with TRBD1. The length of the CDR3 is 15 residues. Trimming cost V 6 bases and J 3 bases; bases outside gene matches: 6. As DNA, the CDR3 is TGTGCCAGCAGCCCCAGACAGGGGGCAACAGATACGCAGTATTTT. It yields the protein CASSPRQGATDTQYF.

J is TRBJ1-3 and V is TRBV20-1; the D is unclear. V lost 0 bases, J lost 0 bases, and 6 bases lay in between. There are 14 residues in the CDR3. Germline V gene lookup returns CDR1 DFQATT and CDR2 SNEGSKA (reference sequence). CDR3 DNA: TGCAGTGCTAGAGAGGGCATCTCTGGAAACACCATATATTTT. Its protein is CSAREGISGNTIYF.

The table lists this clonotype with a few counts. V is TRBV5-1 and J is TRBJ2-3; D might be TRBD2 (6 bases). Germline loops: CDR1 SGHRS, CDR2 YFSETQ. This CDR3 region has 15 residues. V lost 3 bases to trimming and J lost 2 bases, with 13 bases between them. CDR3 nucleotide sequence: TGCGCCAGCAGCTCGGGACTTTCCTTCACAGATACGCAGTATTTT. Translating it yields CASSSGLSFTDTQYF.

The chain links TRBV6-1 to TRBJ1-2; 9 nucleotides line up with TRBD1. Germline-derived CDR1 and CDR2 are MNHNS and SASEGT. V was pared by 7 bases and J by 5 bases, with 5 bases of the junction left unmatched. This CDR3 comprises 13 residues. DNA for the CDR3: TGTGCCAGCATTCCGACAGGGGGATATGGCTACACCTTC. This sequence encodes CASIPTGGYGYTF.

V gene TRBV12-3 or TRBV12-4 combines with J gene TRBJ2-7, with 8 bases lining up with TRBD1. This CDR3 contains 16 residues. Losses at the gene ends were 4 bases for V and 0 bases for J; bases not matched to a gene: 8. CDR3 region: CASSSYAGGSSYEQYF. The CDR3 nucleotides read TGTGCCAGCAGTTCTTATGCAGGGGGCTCCTCCTACGAGCAGTACTTC.

The table lists this clonotype with many counts. V usage is TRBV12-3 or TRBV12-4 and J usage is TRBJ2-3, with D possibly TRBD1 on 6 matching bases. V was clipped by 8 bases and J by 5 bases, with 11 bases between them. This CDR3 is built from 12 residues. DNA of the CDR3: TGTGCCAGCGTGGAGACAGGAGATACGCAGTATTTT. Translating it yields CASVETGDTQYF.

This clonotype turned up a few times. The V gene is TRBV5-5, the J gene TRBJ2-7; 10 bases are a match to TRBD2. Trimming took 4 bases from V and 6 from J; bases not matched to a gene: 10. This CDR3 comprises 15 residues. Germline V lookup: CDR1 SGHKS, CDR2 YYEKEE (reference sequence). The CDR3 sequence is CASSAITSGIGEQYF. CDR3 bases: TGTGCCAGCAGCGCCATCACTAGCGGGATTGGCGAGCAGTACTTC.

The table lists this clonotype with a few counts. This chain joins TRBV5-1 and TRBJ2-7, with 10 bases matching TRBD1. The ends lost 3 bases at V and 4 bases at J; junction bases unmatched: 10. From germline, CDR1 is SGHRS and CDR2 YFSETQ. The CDR3 spans 16 residues. CDR3 sequence: CASSYQTGGVQYEQYF. Written as DNA, the CDR3 is TGCGCCAGCAGCTACCAGACAGGGGGCGTCCAGTACGAGCAGTACTTC. Based on the CDR3 plus reference TRBV5-1 and TRBJ2-7, the full variable domain is KAGVTQTPRYLIKTRGQQVTLSCSPISGHRSVSWYQQTPGQGLQFLFEYFSETQRNKGNFPGRFSGRQFSNSRSEMNVSTLELGDSALYLCASSYQTGGVQYEQYFGPGTRLTVT.

The chain couples TRBV3-1 to TRBJ1-1; a possible D gene is TRBD1 (5 bases). This CDR3 has 13 amino acids. Germline loops: CDR1 LGHDT, CDR2 YNNKEL (reference sequence). The V gene lost 2 bases and the J gene lost 8 bases, with 12 bases spanning the gap. CDR3 DNA: TGTGCCAGCAGCCAATCTCGGGGCTCCGAAGCTTTCTTT. It specifies CASSQSRGSEAFF.

This chain links TRBV12-3 or TRBV12-4 with TRBJ1-1, with D unresolved. CDR3 length equals 16 residues. V was clipped by 6 bases and J by 1 base, with 18 bases between them. The CDR3 region is CASRFYSLPGNTEAFF. The CDR3 DNA reads TGTGCCAGCAGATTCTACTCCCTCCCCGGGAACACTGAAGCTTTCTTT.

This clonotype was counted between two and nine times. The chain joins TRBV29-1 to TRBJ2-2, with D tentatively TRBD1 or TRBD2 (5 bases each). This CDR3 comprises 11 residues. Germline loops: CDR1 SQVTM, CDR2 ANQGSEA. Deletions cut 5 bases from V and 6 bases from J, with 7 bases between. The CDR3 sequence is CSVQGAGELFF. The CDR3 DNA is TGCAGCGTTCAGGGAGCCGGGGAGCTGTTTTTT.

In its sample, this clonotype was seen many times. The V call is TRBV11-3, the J call TRBJ2-3, with D possibly being TRBD2 (5 bases). The CDR3 has 15 residues. CDR1 is SGHNT, CDR2 YENEEA, per germline. Trimming took 3 bases from V and 1 from J, leaving 11 bases between them. This chain's CDR3 is CASSLTGVGTDTQYF. The CDR3 DNA follows: TGTGCCAGCAGCTTGACCGGGGTTGGCACAGATACGCAGTATTTT. The whole variable domain, remainder taken from reference TRBV11-3 and TRBJ2-3, is EAGVVQSPRYKIIEKKQPVAFWCNPISGHNTLYWYLQNLGQGPELLIRYENEEAVDDSQLPKDRFSAERLKGVDSTLKIQPAELGDSAVYLCASSLTGVGTDTQYFGPGTRLTVL.

This clonotype was seen a handful of times. The V call is TRBV20-1, the J call TRBJ2-1; TRBD2 matches at 9 bases. The germline gives CDR1 DFQATT, CDR2 SNEGSKA (reference sequence). This CDR3 contains 14 residues. Trimming removed 6 bases from V and 2 bases from J; junction bases left unmatched: 5. CDR3 amino acids: CSAQLAGTYNEQFF. The CDR3 DNA sequence: TGCAGTGCCCAGCTAGCGGGGACCTACAATGAGCAGTTCTTC.

The rearrangement uses TRBV20-1 and TRBJ1-2; D uncertain. The CDR3 consists of 13 residues. CDR1 and CDR2 (germline): DFQATT, SNEGSKA (reference sequence). Trimming pared 0 bases from V and 8 bases from J, leaving 13 bases between. The CDR3 coding sequence is TGCAGTGCTAGAGATCTCAGGTCGGGCGGCTACACCTTC. It is translated as CSARDLRSGGYTF.